These 25 T cell receptor beta chains came from one sample sequenced in a study of OX40 agonist ivuxolimab in advanced cancers. Repertoires were generated with immunoSEQ multiplex PCR, while TCRdb's copy carries only in-frame clones and drops some. Of over 55,000 clones listed, more than 65% are singletons. The material was CD4+ or CD8+ T cells sorted from blood, obtained in a trial of the OX40 agonist ivuxolimab. The receptor set was obtained from an adult with an advanced solid tumor such as melanoma, head and neck, liver or kidney cancer.

This chain connects TRBV29-1 to TRBJ2-6; perhaps TRBD1 as D (6 bases). The germline V gene encodes CDR1 SQVTM and CDR2 ANQGSEA. The CDR3 totals 12 residues. Trimming shortened V by 7 bases and J by 6 bases, and 10 bases separated the two germline ends. CDR3 in amino acids: CSAGTTANVLTF. CDR3 coding DNA: TGCAGCGCAGGGACAACGGCCAACGTCCTGACTTTC.

The V call is TRBV5-5, the J call TRBJ2-5; D possibly uses TRBD1 or TRBD2 (5 bases each). The CDR3 is 16 amino acids. The V and J ends lost 4 bases and 4 bases respectively, with 20 bases between them. The germline CDR1 and CDR2 sequences are SGHKS and YYEKEE (reference sequence). CDR3 region: CASSDASGPRRETQYF. CDR3 DNA sequence: TGTGCCAGCAGCGACGCCTCGGGACCCCGCCGAGAGACCCAGTACTTC.

This chain connects TRBV4-3 to TRBJ2-5; D ambiguous. This CDR3 is 15 amino acids long. V lost 0 bases to trimming and J lost 4 bases, with 12 bases between them. Looked up from germline, CDR1 is LGHNA and CDR2 is YSLEER. The CDR3 coding sequence is TGCGCCAGCAGCCAAGAAGCGAGAGACGGAGAGACCCAGTACTTC. This gives the protein CASSQEARDGETQYF.

This clone occurred once. An end of the junction does not agree with germline; a read error may underlie this. The chain combines TRBV7-9 with TRBJ2-5, with a tentative D call TRBD2 (7 bases). Germline CDR1 reads SEHNR; CDR2 reads FQNEAQ (reference sequence). The CDR3 runs to 16 residues. The DNA of the CDR3 is TGTGCCAGCAGCCCACGCGGGGGCAGGATTCAAGGGACCCAGTACTTC. Protein sequence: CASSPRGGRIQGTQYF.

The chain joins TRBV2 to TRBJ1-5; a weak D match, TRBD1 (5 bases). V shed 8 bases and J shed 10 bases, with 18 bases lying between them. Germline assignment: CDR1 SNHLY and CDR2 FYNNEI. The CDR3 contains 13 residues. The CDR3 spells CASRGTVNRPQHF. Here the CDR3 DNA reads TGTGCCAGCCGGGGGACGGTAAATCGCCCCCAGCATTTT.

The CDR3 is CASSLVAGKLNEQFF. Written as DNA, the CDR3 is TGTGCCAGCAGTTTAGTAGCGGGAAAGTTAAATGAGCAGTTCTTC. The chain carries TRBV27 and TRBJ2-1; 8 bases match TRBD2. V trimming: 2 bases; J trimming: 7 bases; junction bases outside the gene matches: 7. From germline, CDR1 is MNHEY and CDR2 SMNVEV (reference sequence). The CDR3 totals 15 residues.

The V gene is TRBV6-1, the J gene TRBJ1-1; D gene ambiguous. V gave up 1 base and J gave up 1 base, with 13 bases separating them. The CDR3 is 16 residues long. The germline V gene encodes CDR1 MNHNS and CDR2 SASEGT. Here the CDR3 reads CASSEVSSVGNTEAFF. CDR3 coding DNA: TGTGCCAGCAGTGAAGTGTCTTCCGTGGGGAACACTGAAGCTTTCTTT.

The chain is built from TRBV28 and TRBJ2-5; maybe TRBD1 (6 bases). This CDR3 region has 15 residues. Germline CDR1 and CDR2: MDHEN and SYDVKM. The ends were cut back, 2 bases at V and 1 base at J, with 11 bases in the middle. CDR3 loop: CASSLGRGIQETQYF. CDR3 nucleotides: TGTGCCAGCAGTTTAGGCAGGGGAATCCAAGAGACCCAGTACTTC.

The chain couples TRBV6-5 to TRBJ2-7; D is possibly TRBD1 (6 bases). This CDR3 contains 15 residues. Trimming removed 2 bases from V and 0 bases from J, with 11 bases in between. In germline, CDR1 is MNHEY, CDR2 SVGAGI. The CDR3 DNA sequence: TGTGCCAGCAGTTACCCCAGGGGCGGCTCCTACGAGCAGTACTTC. This sequence encodes CASSYPRGGSYEQYF.

This clone was picked up a small number of times. The chain carries TRBV6-6 and TRBJ2-5; D unclear. The end of the DNA aligns better with TRBJ2-4, so the J call may be wrong. The CDR3 sequence is 13 residues long. Per the germline V gene, CDR1 is MNHNY and CDR2 is SVGAGI (reference sequence). The DNA for the CDR3 is TGTGCCAGCAGTTACTCGAGCTTGGACATTCAGTACTTC. It codes for CASSYSSLDIQYF.

This chain uses TRBV5-1 with TRBJ1-1; the D gene is possibly TRBD1 (5 bases). The CDR3 has 16 amino acids. V was trimmed by 0 bases and J by 0 bases, leaving 12 bases between them. Per germline, CDR1 SGHRS and CDR2 YFSETQ. The DNA for the CDR3 is TGCGCCAGCAGCTTGGATTCAGGGCACATGAACACTGAAGCTTTCTTT. Protein: CASSLDSGHMNTEAFF.

This clone appeared a single time. The chain links TRBV6-5 to TRBJ2-5; the match to TRBD1 covers 8 bases. Germline loops: CDR1 MNHEY, CDR2 SVGAGI. This CDR3 has 15 amino acids. With V trimmed by 0 bases and J by 5 bases, 5 bases remained unmatched. This CDR3 reads CASSYSAGGLETQYF. In nucleotides, the CDR3 is TGTGCCAGCAGTTACTCGGCAGGGGGCCTGGAGACCCAGTACTTC.

This chain links TRBV7-2 with TRBJ1-2; D is uncertain. Germline V gene sequence: CDR1 SGHTA, CDR2 FQGNSA. The CDR3 is 15 amino acids. Trimming left V 0 bases short and J 2 bases short, with 10 bases between. The DNA of the CDR3 is TGTGCCAGCAGCTTAGCAAGGACGGCCAACTATGGCTACACCTTC. Its translation: CASSLARTANYGYTF. Complete variable domain (other parts from reference TRBV7-2 and TRBJ1-2): GAGVSQSPSNKVTEKGKDVELRCDPISGHTALYWYRQSLGQGLEFLIYFQGNSAPDKSGLPSDRFSAERTGGSVSTLTIQRTQQEDSAVYLCASSLARTANYGYTFGSGTRLTVV.

This chain links TRBV5-8 with TRBJ1-2; possible D gene TRBD1, 6 bases. The germline gives CDR1 SGHTS, CDR2 YDEGEE. The length of the CDR3 is 15 residues. Deletions cut 6 bases from V and 0 bases from J, with 15 bases between. The CDR3, as DNA: TGTGCCAGCAACCCCGGGACACGTACTAACTATGGCTACACCTTC. Its translation is CASNPGTRTNYGYTF.

This clone has only a few counts. The V gene is TRBV4-2, the J gene TRBJ1-5; TRBD1 matches at 9 bases. Germline CDR1 LGHNA, CDR2 YNFKEQ. There are 13 residues in the CDR3. Germline trimming cut 4 bases from V and 6 bases from J; bases unmatched to any gene: 1. The CDR3 bases are TGTGCCAGCAGCCGGGACAGGGTTCAGCCCCAGCATTTT. Translating it yields CASSRDRVQPQHF.

This chain joins TRBV18 and TRBJ1-4; possibly TRBD1 for D (5 bases). Germline lookup yields CDR1 KGHSH and CDR2 LQKENI. The CDR3 length is 16 residues. V was shortened by 3 bases and J by 8 bases, with 19 bases between the two germline ends. Written as DNA, the CDR3 is TGTGCCAGCTCACCCTTCGCGAATCTGGAGGGGGAAAAACTGTTTTTT. Encoded protein: CASSPFANLEGEKLFF.

This clone turned up a few times. This sequence joins TRBV5-1 and TRBJ2-7; 9 positions match TRBD1. The CDR3 contains 18 residues. Germline assignment: CDR1 SGHRS and CDR2 YFSETQ. Trimming at V came to 5 bases and at J to 1 base, leaving 16 bases not matched to a gene. CDR3 in DNA: TGCGCCAGCAGTCTTCTATGGGGGGCGGGGACAGGGTCCTACGAGCAGTACTTC. Its protein product is CASSLLWGAGTGSYEQYF.

The chain employs TRBV2 and TRBJ1-3; no definite D call. Trimming stripped 3 bases from V and 10 bases from J, with 10 bases between. This CDR3 is built from 12 residues. Germline values: CDR1 SNHLY, CDR2 FYNNEI. The DNA of the CDR3 is TGTGCCAGCAGTGAGGCAGGCAGAACCATATATTTT. Protein product: CASSEAGRTIYF.

This clone has only one observation. The rearrangement uses TRBV6-5 and TRBJ2-5; TRBD1 is a possible D gene (5 bases). V dropped 8 bases and J dropped 1 base, with 8 bases sitting between them. The CDR3 sequence is 12 residues long. CDR1 MNHEY and CDR2 SVGAGI come from the germline V gene. The DNA of the CDR3 is TGTGCCAGCTACAGGTCCCAAGAGACCCAGTACTTC. This sequence encodes CASYRSQETQYF.

The chain has TRBV7-8 and TRBJ2-2, with 13 bases fitting TRBD2. Trimming removed 4 bases from V and 4 bases from J; junction bases left unmatched: 6. Germline assignment: CDR1 SGHVS and CDR2 FQNEAQ. The CDR3 loop spans 17 amino acids. The CDR3 loop is CASSSGTSGGVTGELFF. In DNA form, the CDR3 reads TGTGCCAGCAGCTCGGGAACTAGCGGGGGGGTCACCGGGGAGCTGTTTTTT.

This clone was observed once. The V gene is TRBV7-2, the J gene TRBJ2-1; 7 bases align to TRBD1. J was trimmed by 4 bases and V by 5 bases; bases with no gene match: 8. The germline V gene encodes CDR1 SGHTA and CDR2 FQGNSA. The CDR3 totals 15 residues. The CDR3 DNA is TGTGCCAGCAGCGCATCGGGACAGCTTTACAATGAGCAGTTCTTC. It encodes CASSASGQLYNEQFF.

The V gene is TRBV13, the J gene TRBJ2-5; possibly TRBD1 for D (6 bases). The CDR3 has 15 amino acids. Germline V gene sequence: CDR1 PRHDT, CDR2 FYEKMQ (reference sequence). Trimming left V 4 bases short and J 5 bases short, with 17 bases between. CDR3 coding DNA: TGTGCCAGCAGCTCCCGTACAGGGACCCGGGAGACCCAGTACTTC. Its protein product is CASSSRTGTRETQYF. Filled out from reference TRBV13 and TRBJ2-5, the complete variable domain reads AAGVIQSPRHLIKEKRETATLKCYPIPRHDTVYWYQQGPGQDPQFLISFYEKMQSDKGSIPDRFSAQQFSDYHSELNMSSLELGDSALYFCASSSRTGTRETQYFGPGTRLLVL.

This clone has just one count. The V and J genes are TRBV6-6 and TRBJ2-1; 13 bases agree with TRBD2. This CDR3 is 15 amino acids long. Per the germline V gene, CDR1 is MNHNY and CDR2 is SVGAGI (reference sequence). V dropped 4 bases and J dropped 6; count of bases not matched to a gene: 3. The CDR3 is CASSSTSGGINEQFF. CDR3 DNA sequence: TGTGCCAGCAGTTCGACTAGCGGGGGGATCAATGAGCAGTTCTTC.

This chain joins TRBV5-1 and TRBJ2-7, with D perhaps TRBD2 (5 bases). The length of the CDR3 is 15 residues. V gave up 2 bases and J gave up 4 bases, with 16 bases separating them. In germline, CDR1 is SGHRS, CDR2 YFSETQ. The CDR3 here is CASSFGRRTTYEQYF. In DNA, the CDR3 is TGCGCCAGCAGCTTTGGAAGGAGGACCACTTACGAGCAGTACTTC.

The chain couples TRBV11-2 to TRBJ1-5; D is unclear. Per the germline V gene, CDR1 is SGHAT and CDR2 is FQNNGV. This CDR3 has 15 amino acids. The germline V and J ends were trimmed by 3 bases and 0 bases, with 9 bases remaining between them. In nucleotides, the CDR3 is TGTGCCAGCAGCTTGAGTTCGGATAGCAATCAGCCCCAGCATTTT. This gives the protein CASSLSSDSNQPQHF.